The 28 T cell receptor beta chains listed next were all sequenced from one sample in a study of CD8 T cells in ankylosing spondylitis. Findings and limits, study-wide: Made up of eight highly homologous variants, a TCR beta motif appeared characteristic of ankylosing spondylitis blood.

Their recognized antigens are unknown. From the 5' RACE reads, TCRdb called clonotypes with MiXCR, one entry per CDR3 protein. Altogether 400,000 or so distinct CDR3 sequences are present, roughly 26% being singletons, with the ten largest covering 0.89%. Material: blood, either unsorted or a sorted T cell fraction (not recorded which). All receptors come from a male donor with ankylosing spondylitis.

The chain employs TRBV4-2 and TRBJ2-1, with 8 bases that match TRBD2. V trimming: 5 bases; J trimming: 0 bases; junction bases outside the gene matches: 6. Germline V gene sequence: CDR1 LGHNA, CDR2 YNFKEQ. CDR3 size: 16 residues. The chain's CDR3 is CASSFSGVNSYNEQFF. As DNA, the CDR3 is TGTGCCAGCAGCTTTAGCGGGGTGAACTCCTACAATGAGCAGTTCTTC.

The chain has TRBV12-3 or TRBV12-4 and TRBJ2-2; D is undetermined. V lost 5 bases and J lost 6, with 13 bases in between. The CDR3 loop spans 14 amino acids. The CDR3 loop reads CASSKLVSSGELFF. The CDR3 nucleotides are TGTGCCAGCAGTAAGCTAGTAAGCTCCGGGGAGCTGTTTTTT.

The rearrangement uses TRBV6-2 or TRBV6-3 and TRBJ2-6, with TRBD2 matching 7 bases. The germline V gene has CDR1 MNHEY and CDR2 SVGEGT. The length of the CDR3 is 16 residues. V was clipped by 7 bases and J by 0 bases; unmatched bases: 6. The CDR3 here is CASTGSGLSGANVLTF. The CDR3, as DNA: TGTGCCAGCACTGGTAGCGGGCTCTCTGGGGCCAACGTCCTGACTTTC.

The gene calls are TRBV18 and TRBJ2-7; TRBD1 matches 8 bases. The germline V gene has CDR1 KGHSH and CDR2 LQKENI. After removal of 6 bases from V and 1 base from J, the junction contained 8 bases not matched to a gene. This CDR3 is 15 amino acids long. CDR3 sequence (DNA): TGTGCCAGCTCTCGGCAGGGGGCAGAGTCCTACGAGCAGTACTTC. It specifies CASSRQGAESYEQYF.

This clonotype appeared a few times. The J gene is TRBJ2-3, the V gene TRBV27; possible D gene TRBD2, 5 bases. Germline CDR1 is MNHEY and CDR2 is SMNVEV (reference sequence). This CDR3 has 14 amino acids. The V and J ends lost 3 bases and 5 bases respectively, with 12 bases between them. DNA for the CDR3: TGTGCCAGCAGTTTCCTCTCGGGGTTAGATACGCAGTATTTT. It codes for CASSFLSGLDTQYF.

The CDR3 is CASSTQGYRNEKLFF. The DNA of the CDR3 is TGTGCCAGCAGCACACAGGGTTATCGTAATGAAAAACTGTTTTTT. The rearrangement links TRBV11-2 to TRBJ1-4, with D possibly being TRBD1 (6 bases). This CDR3 contains 15 residues. Germline assignment: CDR1 SGHAT and CDR2 FQNNGV. The V end was cut by 5 bases, the J end by 4 bases, with 14 bases between.

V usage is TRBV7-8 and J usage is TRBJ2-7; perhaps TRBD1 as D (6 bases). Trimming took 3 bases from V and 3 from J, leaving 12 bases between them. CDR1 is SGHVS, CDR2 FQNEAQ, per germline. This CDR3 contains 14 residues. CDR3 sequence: CASSFKDRNYEQYF. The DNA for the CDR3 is TGTGCCAGCAGCTTTAAAGACAGGAACTACGAGCAGTACTTC.

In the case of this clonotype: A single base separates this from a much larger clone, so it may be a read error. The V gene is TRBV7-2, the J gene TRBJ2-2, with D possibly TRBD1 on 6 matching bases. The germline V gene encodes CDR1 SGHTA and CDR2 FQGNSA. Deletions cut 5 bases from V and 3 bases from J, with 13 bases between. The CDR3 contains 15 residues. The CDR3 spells CASSLRGQDTGELFF. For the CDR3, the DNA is TGTGCCAGCAGCCTCAGGGGACAAGACACCGGGGAGCTGTTTTTT.

The CDR3 here is CASSLASGSDEQFF. The CDR3 region has the DNA TGTGCCAGCAGTTTAGCTAGCGGGAGCGATGAGCAGTTCTTC. V gene TRBV12-3 or TRBV12-4 combines with J gene TRBJ2-1, with 9 positions matching TRBD2. CDR3 length equals 14 residues. Germline trimming cut 0 bases from V and 8 bases from J; bases unmatched to any gene: 2.

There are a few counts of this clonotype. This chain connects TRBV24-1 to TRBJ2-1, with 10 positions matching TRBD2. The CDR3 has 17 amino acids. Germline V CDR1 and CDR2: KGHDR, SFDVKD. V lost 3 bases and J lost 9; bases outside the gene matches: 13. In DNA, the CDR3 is TGTGCCACCAGTGATGCTAGCGGGGGCCTTAAGCTTGGTGAGCAGTTCTTC. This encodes CATSDASGGLKLGEQFF.

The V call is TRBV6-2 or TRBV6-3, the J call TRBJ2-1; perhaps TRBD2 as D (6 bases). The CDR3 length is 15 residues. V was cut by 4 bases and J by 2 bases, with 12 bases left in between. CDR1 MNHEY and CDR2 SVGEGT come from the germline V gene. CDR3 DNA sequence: TGTGCCAGCAGTTTAGCGGCCCCAGCCTACAATGAGCAGTTCTTC. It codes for CASSLAAPAYNEQFF.

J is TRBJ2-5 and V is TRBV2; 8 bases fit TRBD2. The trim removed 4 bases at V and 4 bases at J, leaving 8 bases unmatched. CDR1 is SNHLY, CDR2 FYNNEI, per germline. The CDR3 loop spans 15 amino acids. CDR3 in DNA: TGTGCCAGCAGTGCGGGGGGGCAGGGAGGAGAGACCCAGTACTTC. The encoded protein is CASSAGGQGGETQYF.

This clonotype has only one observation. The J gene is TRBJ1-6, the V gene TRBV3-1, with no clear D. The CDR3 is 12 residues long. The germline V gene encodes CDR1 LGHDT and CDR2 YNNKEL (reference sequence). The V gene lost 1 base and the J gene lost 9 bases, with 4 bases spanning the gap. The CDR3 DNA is TGTGCCAGCAGCCAAGTAACTTCACCCCTCCACTTT. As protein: CASSQVTSPLHF.

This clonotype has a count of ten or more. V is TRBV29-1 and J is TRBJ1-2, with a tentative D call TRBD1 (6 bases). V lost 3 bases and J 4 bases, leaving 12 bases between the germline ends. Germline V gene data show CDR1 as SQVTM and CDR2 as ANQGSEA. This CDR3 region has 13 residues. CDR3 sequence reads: CSVDVQGRYGYTF. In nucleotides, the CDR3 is TGCAGCGTTGACGTACAGGGACGCTATGGCTACACCTTC. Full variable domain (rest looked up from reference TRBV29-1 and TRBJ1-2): SAVISQKPSRDICQRGTSLTIQCQVDSQVTMMFWYRQQPGQSLTLIATANQGSEATYESGFVIDKFPISRPNLTFSTLTVSNMSPEDSSIYLCSVDVQGRYGYTFGSGTRLTVV.

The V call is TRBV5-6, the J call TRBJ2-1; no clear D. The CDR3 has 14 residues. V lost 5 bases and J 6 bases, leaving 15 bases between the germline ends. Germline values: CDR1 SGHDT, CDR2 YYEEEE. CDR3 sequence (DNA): TGTGCCAGCAGTCTTCGAGGCGGATTCAATGAGCAGTTCTTC. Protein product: CASSLRGGFNEQFF.

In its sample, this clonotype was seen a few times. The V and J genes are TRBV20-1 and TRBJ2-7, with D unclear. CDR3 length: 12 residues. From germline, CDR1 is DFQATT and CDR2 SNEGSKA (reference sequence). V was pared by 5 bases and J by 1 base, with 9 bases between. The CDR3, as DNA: TGCAGTGCTGCGCCTCCTTCCTACGAGCAGTACTTC. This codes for CSAAPPSYEQYF.

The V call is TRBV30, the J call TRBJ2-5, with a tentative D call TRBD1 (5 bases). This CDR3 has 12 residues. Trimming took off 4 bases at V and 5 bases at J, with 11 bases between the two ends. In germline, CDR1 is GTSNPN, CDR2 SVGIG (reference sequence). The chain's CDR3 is CAWTQGSETQYF. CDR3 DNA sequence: TGTGCCTGGACTCAGGGTTCGGAGACCCAGTACTTC.

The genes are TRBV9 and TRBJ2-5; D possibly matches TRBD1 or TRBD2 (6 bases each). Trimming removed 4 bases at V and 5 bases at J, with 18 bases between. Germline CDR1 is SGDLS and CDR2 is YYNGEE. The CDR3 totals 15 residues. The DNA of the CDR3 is TGTGCCAGCAGCCCCACGAGGGGGAGGTCGGAGACCCAGTACTTC. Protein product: CASSPTRGRSETQYF.

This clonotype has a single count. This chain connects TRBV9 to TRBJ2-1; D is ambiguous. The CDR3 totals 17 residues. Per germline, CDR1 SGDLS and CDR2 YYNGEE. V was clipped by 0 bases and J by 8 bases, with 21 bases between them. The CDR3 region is CASSVGRQAPRTDEQFF. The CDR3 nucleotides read TGTGCCAGCAGCGTAGGTCGGCAAGCCCCCCGGACGGATGAGCAGTTCTTC.

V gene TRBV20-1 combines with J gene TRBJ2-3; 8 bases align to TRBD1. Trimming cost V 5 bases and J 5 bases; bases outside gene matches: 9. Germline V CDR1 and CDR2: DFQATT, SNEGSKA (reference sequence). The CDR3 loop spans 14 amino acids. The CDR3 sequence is CSASPGQVLDTQYF. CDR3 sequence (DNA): TGCAGTGCTTCCCCGGGACAGGTCCTAGATACGCAGTATTTT.

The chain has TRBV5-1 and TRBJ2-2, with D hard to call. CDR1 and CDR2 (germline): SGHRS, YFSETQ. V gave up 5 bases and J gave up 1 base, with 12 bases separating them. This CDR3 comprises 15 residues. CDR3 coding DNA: TGCGCCAGCAGACGGGCCAATGGGAACACCGGGGAGCTGTTTTTT. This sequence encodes CASRRANGNTGELFF.

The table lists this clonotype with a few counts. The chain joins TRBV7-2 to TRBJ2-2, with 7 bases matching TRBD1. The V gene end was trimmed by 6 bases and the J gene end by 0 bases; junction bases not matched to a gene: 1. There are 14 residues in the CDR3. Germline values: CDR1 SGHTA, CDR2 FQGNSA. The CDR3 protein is CASRGQTNTGELFF. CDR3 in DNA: TGTGCCAGCAGGGGACAGACGAACACCGGGGAGCTGTTTTTT.

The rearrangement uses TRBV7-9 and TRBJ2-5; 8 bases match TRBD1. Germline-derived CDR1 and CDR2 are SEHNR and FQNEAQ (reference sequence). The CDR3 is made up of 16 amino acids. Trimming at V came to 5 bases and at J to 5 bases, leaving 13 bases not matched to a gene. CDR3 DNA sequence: TGTGCCAGCAGCCTCGGCGGGCCAGGGGGCCGGGAGACCCAGTACTTC. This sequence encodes CASSLGGPGGRETQYF.

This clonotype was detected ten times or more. DNA for the CDR3: TGTGCCAGCAGCTTATCGGTACTATACGAGCAGTACTTC. This encodes CASSLSVLYEQYF. V is TRBV7-9 and J is TRBJ2-7; D is unresolved. With 2 bases removed from V and 4 bases from J, the gap between germline ends came to 9 bases. In germline, CDR1 is SEHNR, CDR2 FQNEAQ (reference sequence). This CDR3 is 13 amino acids long.

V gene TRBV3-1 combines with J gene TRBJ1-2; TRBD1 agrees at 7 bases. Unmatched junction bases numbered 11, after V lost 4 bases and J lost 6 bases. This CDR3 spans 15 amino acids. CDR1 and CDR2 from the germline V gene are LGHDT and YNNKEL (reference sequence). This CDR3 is CASSPSAGTEHGYTF. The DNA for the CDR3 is TGTGCCAGCAGCCCCTCAGCCGGGACAGAACATGGCTACACCTTC.

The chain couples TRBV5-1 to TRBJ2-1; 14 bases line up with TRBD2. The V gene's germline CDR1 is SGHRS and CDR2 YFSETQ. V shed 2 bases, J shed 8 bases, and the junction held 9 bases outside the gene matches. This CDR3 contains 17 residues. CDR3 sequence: CASSFRLAGGRSDEQFF. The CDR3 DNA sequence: TGCGCCAGCAGCTTTAGACTAGCGGGAGGGCGGAGCGATGAGCAGTTCTTC.

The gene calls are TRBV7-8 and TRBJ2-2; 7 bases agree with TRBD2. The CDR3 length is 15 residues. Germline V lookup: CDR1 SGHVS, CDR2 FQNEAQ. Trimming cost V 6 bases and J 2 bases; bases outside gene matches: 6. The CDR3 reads CASRLREENTGELFF. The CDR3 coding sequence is TGTGCCAGCAGATTACGGGAGGAAAACACCGGGGAGCTGTTTTTT.

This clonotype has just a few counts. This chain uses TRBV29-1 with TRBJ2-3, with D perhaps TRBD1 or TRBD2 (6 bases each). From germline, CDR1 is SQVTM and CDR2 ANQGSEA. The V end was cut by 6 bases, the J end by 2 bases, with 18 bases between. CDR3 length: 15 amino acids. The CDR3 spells CSVGLRGRTTDTQYF. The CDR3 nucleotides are TGCAGCGTCGGCCTTCGGGGGCGGACCACAGATACGCAGTATTTT.